A single sample gave rise to the 30 T cell receptor beta chains below, sequenced in a study of monozygotic twins with inflammatory bowel disease (dated by TCRdb to the late 2010s). Receptor libraries were prepared by 5' RACE. The instrument given in TCRdb is Illumina HiSeq 2500. TCRdb reprocessed the reads, and each CDR3 protein sequence is entered once, without DNA. Per the sample table, the count is tens of thousands of distinct CDR3 sequences. The biggest ten clones account for 6.5% to 9% of the sample. The sample taken for sequencing was blood. The receptors shown here come from a human donor with ulcerative colitis or Crohn's disease, or a healthy co-twin of an affected twin (not recorded which).

V gene TRBV19 combines with J gene TRBJ1-2; TCRdb proposes TRBD1, but this gene call is untestable without DNA. The CDR3 totals 15 residues. The germline V gene has CDR1 LNHDA and CDR2 SQIVND (reference sequence). CDR3: CASMGDRGRGVGYTF.

The chain couples TRBV10-3 to TRBJ1-1. Germline V gene sequence: CDR1 ENHRY, CDR2 SYGVKD. The CDR3 consists of 13 residues. CDR3 amino acids: CATRPDLNTEAFF.

The genes are TRBV6-2 or TRBV6-3 and TRBJ2-1; TCRdb selects TRBD1, and the lack of DNA leaves this call unchecked. Per germline, CDR1 MNHEY and CDR2 SVGEGT. This CDR3 has 17 amino acids. The CDR3 reads CASSYPSVGRSTNEQFF.

The chain carries TRBV27 and TRBJ2-5; TCRdb's assignment of TRBD1 cannot be checked, as there is no DNA. CDR1 MNHEY and CDR2 SMNVEV come from the germline V gene (reference sequence). The CDR3 has 14 amino acids. The CDR3: CASKRTGLQETQYF.

V is TRBV11-2 and J is TRBJ1-6. The germline V gene encodes CDR1 SGHAT and CDR2 FQNNGV. The CDR3 contains 15 residues. The CDR3 region is CASSLEGSANSPLHF. Supplemented by reference TRBV11-2 and TRBJ1-6, the full variable domain reads EAGVAQSPRYKIIEKRQSVAFWCNPISGHATLYWYQQILGQGPKLLIQFQNNGVVDDSQLPKDRFSAERLKGVDSTLKIQPAKLEDSAVYLCASSLEGSANSPLHFGNGTRLTVT.

The rearrangement links TRBV5-1 to TRBJ1-2. The CDR3 totals 13 residues. The germline V gene has CDR1 SGHRS and CDR2 YFSETQ. Here the CDR3 reads CASSLDRDYGYTF.

CDR3 sequence: CSVTGSTEAFF. The V and J genes are TRBV29-1 and TRBJ1-1; TCRdb proposes TRBD1, but this gene call is untestable without DNA. The V gene's germline CDR1 is SQVTM and CDR2 ANQGSEA. The CDR3 is made up of 11 amino acids.

CDR3 sequence reads: CASSQRQDDTIYF. The chain uses TRBV3-1 and TRBJ1-3. The CDR3 extends over 13 amino acids. CDR1 is LGHDT and CDR2 is YNNKEL in the germline V gene (reference sequence).

V and J are TRBV20-1 and TRBJ1-1; TCRdb gives TRBD1 as the D gene, but with no DNA this cannot be confirmed. CDR1 is DFQATT and CDR2 is SNEGSKA in the germline V gene (reference sequence). The CDR3 is made up of 14 amino acids. CDR3 loop: CSARVGQGGPEAFF.

J is TRBJ1-2 and V is TRBV7-8; with no DNA, the TCRdb D assignment of TRBD1 cannot be verified. Germline values: CDR1 SGHVS, CDR2 FQNEAQ. The CDR3 has 13 residues. This CDR3 reads CASRRRDSYGYTF.

V and J are TRBV9 and TRBJ2-1; TCRdb calls TRBD1, which cannot be checked without DNA. The CDR3 has 18 residues. From germline, CDR1 is SGDLS and CDR2 YYNGEE. The CDR3 protein is CASSVRDPANFPYNEQFF.

The chain is built from TRBV5-1 and TRBJ2-1. The CDR3 totals 13 residues. The germline V gene has CDR1 SGHRS and CDR2 YFSETQ. CDR3 region: CASSLARNNEQFF.

The V call is TRBV20-1, the J call TRBJ1-4. The CDR3 covers 17 residues. Germline CDR1 is DFQATT and CDR2 is SNEGSKA (reference sequence). CDR3 region: CSARMAGTASTNEKLFF.

The rearrangement links TRBV11-2 to TRBJ2-7; there is no DNA to check the TCRdb D call of TRBD2. This CDR3 comprises 15 residues. Per the germline V gene, CDR1 is SGHAT and CDR2 is FQNNGV. CDR3 loop: CASSPGDLPSYEQYF.

The chain carries TRBV20-1 and TRBJ2-5; TCRdb's D call, TRBD2, is unchecked because there is no DNA. The CDR3 is 14 residues long. Germline lookup yields CDR1 DFQATT and CDR2 SNEGSKA (reference sequence). The CDR3 protein is CSASLARELETQYF.

The chain carries TRBV27 and TRBJ2-1; TCRdb designates TRBD1, a call that cannot be tested without DNA. CDR1 MNHEY and CDR2 SMNVEV come from the germline V gene (reference sequence). The CDR3 has 14 residues. CDR3 protein: CASSSLPGYNEQFF.

V gene TRBV7-8 combines with J gene TRBJ1-1; TCRdb designates TRBD1, a call that cannot be tested without DNA. Per the germline V gene, CDR1 is SGHVS and CDR2 is FQNEAQ. This CDR3 comprises 16 residues. The CDR3 here is CASSLRAVRGVTEAFF.

This chain connects TRBV12-3 or TRBV12-4 to TRBJ1-1. This CDR3 has 11 amino acids. The CDR3 sequence is CASSFGSEAFF.

CDR3 sequence: CASSIGQLGTEAFF. V and J are TRBV19 and TRBJ1-1. The length of the CDR3 is 14 residues. Germline assignment: CDR1 LNHDA and CDR2 SQIVND (reference sequence).

This sequence joins TRBV7-6 and TRBJ2-1. CDR3 length: 15 residues. Per the germline V gene, CDR1 is SGHVS and CDR2 is FNYEAQ. The CDR3 sequence: CASSLDRASYNEQFF.

The chain combines TRBV19 with TRBJ1-4. The CDR3 is 15 residues long. The germline gives CDR1 LNHDA, CDR2 SQIVND (reference sequence). CDR3 sequence: CASSPDLLGGEKLFF. The full variable domain, in which reference TRBV19 and TRBJ1-4 provide the parts outside the CDR3, is DGGITQSPKYLFRKEGQNVTLSCEQNLNHDAMYWYRQDPGQGLRLIYYSQIVNDFQKGDIAEGYSVSREKKESFPLTVTSAQKNPTAFYLCASSPDLLGGEKLFFGSGTQLSVL.

The CDR3: CASSLADAGPRTDTQYF. The V call is TRBV5-1, the J call TRBJ2-3; TCRdb's D gene call, TRBD1, goes unchecked for lack of DNA. CDR3 length: 17 amino acids. Germline CDR1 reads SGHRS; CDR2 reads YFSETQ.

This chain uses TRBV6-6 with TRBJ1-1. The CDR3 has 11 amino acids. The germline V gene encodes CDR1 MNHNY and CDR2 SVGAGI (reference sequence). CDR3 amino acids: CASSRYPEAFF.

The chain's CDR3 is CASSFQGEKLFF. V is TRBV7-9 and J is TRBJ1-4. The CDR3 runs 12 residues. The germline CDR1 and CDR2 sequences are SEHNR and FQNEAQ (reference sequence).

The chain combines TRBV6-4 with TRBJ2-4; TCRdb's D gene call, TRBD1, goes unchecked for lack of DNA. The CDR3 spans 15 residues. CDR1 is MRHNA and CDR2 is SNTAGT in the germline V gene. The CDR3 spells CASSETGTGGDIQYF.

The gene calls are TRBV3-1 and TRBJ1-2; TCRdb proposes TRBD1, but this gene call is untestable without DNA. Germline V gene sequence: CDR1 LGHDT, CDR2 YNNKEL (reference sequence). This CDR3 is 14 amino acids long. CDR3 loop: CASSHYSPVGGYTF.

The chain employs TRBV6-9 and TRBJ2-1. CDR1 is MNHGY, CDR2 SVAAGI, per germline. CDR3 length: 15 amino acids. The CDR3 is CASSYSSWVYNEQFF.

This sequence joins TRBV20-1 and TRBJ1-2. Germline V CDR1 and CDR2: DFQATT, SNEGSKA (reference sequence). CDR3 length: 13 amino acids. This CDR3 is CSARPQDYYGYTF.

This sequence joins TRBV20-1 and TRBJ2-7; TCRdb calls TRBD1, which cannot be checked without DNA. This CDR3 has 13 residues. CDR1 and CDR2 from the germline V gene are DFQATT and SNEGSKA (reference sequence). The CDR3 reads CSAMGQGAIEQYF.

The chain links TRBV5-1 to TRBJ1-2. Germline V CDR1 and CDR2: SGHRS, YFSETQ. The CDR3 has 15 amino acids. Here the CDR3 reads CASSFRDWANYGYTF.